This T cell receptor beta chain came from a study of cytomegalovirus exposure and HLA in healthy donors. Both 60 Vbeta primers and 13 Jbeta primers went into the PCR. The data were produced by immunoSEQ multiplex PCR, yet TCRdb's version contains in-frame clones alone and is incomplete. Altogether around 130,000 clones are present, roughly 84% being singletons, with the ten largest covering almost 3%. Trimming took 8 bases from V and 4 from J, leaving 5 bases between them. The CDR3 has 11 residues. CDR1 and CDR2 from the germline V gene are LNHDA and SQIVND (reference sequence). The sequence was obtained from a young woman in good health and CMV-seropositive. The chain uses TRBV19 and TRBJ2-2; possible D gene TRBD2, 5 bases. Material for sequencing was PBMCs. The CDR3 coding sequence is TGTGCCAGTGAGGGCACCGGGGAGCTGTTTTTT. Amino acids: CASEGTGELFF.